Following are 25 T cell receptor beta chains from one sample sequenced in a study of blood T cell repertoires in COVID-19. Using immunoSEQ multiplex PCR, the repertoire was profiled, and TCRdb retains in-frame clones only, with some absent. The sample yields under 200,000 clones, around 80% seen once. The source material was peripheral blood. The receptors shown here come from a woman in her 70s with COVID-19, enrolled during active disease.

This clone showed up just once. The chain employs TRBV6-6 and TRBJ2-7, with TRBD1 matching 7 bases. V was clipped by 2 bases and J by 3 bases; unmatched bases: 1. The CDR3 totals 13 residues. CDR1 and CDR2 (germline): MNHNY, SVGAGI (reference sequence). The CDR3 nucleotides are TGTGCCAGCAGTTACGGGGACAGCTACGAGCAGTACTTC. As protein: CASSYGDSYEQYF.

This clone turned up a few times. The V gene is TRBV7-8, the J gene TRBJ2-7; TRBD1 matches 8 bases. Per germline, CDR1 SGHVS and CDR2 FQNEAQ. This CDR3 has 15 residues. J gave up 7 bases and V 5 bases, and 13 bases lay outside the gene matches. The CDR3 loop reads CASSTLGLGQGEQYF. The CDR3 bases are TGTGCCAGCAGCACCCTGGGTCTAGGACAGGGAGAGCAGTACTTC.

The rearrangement uses TRBV5-6 and TRBJ1-5; weak D call: TRBD1 (6 bases). V gave up 1 base and J gave up 3 bases, with 11 bases separating them. This CDR3 is 15 amino acids long. CDR1 is SGHDT and CDR2 is YYEEEE in the germline V gene. Here the CDR3 reads CASSLTGSYNQPQHF. CDR3 DNA sequence: TGTGCCAGCAGCTTGACAGGGAGTTACAATCAGCCCCAGCATTTT. The full variable domain, with the rest looked up from reference TRBV5-6 and TRBJ1-5, is DAGVTQSPTHLIKTRGQQVTLRCSPKSGHDTVSWYQQALGQGPQFIFQYYEEEERQRGNFPDRFSGHQFPNYSSELNVNALLLGDSALYLCASSLTGSYNQPQHFGDGTRLSIL.

The chain recombines TRBV28 with TRBJ1-2; D is perhaps TRBD1 (6 bases). The CDR3 runs to 15 residues. The V end was cut by 3 bases, the J end by 4 bases, with 15 bases between. The V gene's germline CDR1 is MDHEN and CDR2 SYDVKM. The DNA for the CDR3 is TGTGCCAGCAGTTTCCAACAGGCCAGGGGCTATGGCTACACCTTC. Translated, it gives CASSFQQARGYGYTF.

The J gene is TRBJ1-3, the V gene TRBV10-3; the D is unclear. The CDR3 is 16 residues long. CDR1 is ENHRY and CDR2 is SYGVKD in the germline V gene. Trimming left V 2 bases short and J 0 bases short, with 11 bases between. CDR3 protein: CAISEAAAGSGNTIYF. Here the CDR3 DNA reads TGTGCCATCAGTGAGGCGGCGGCTGGCTCTGGAAACACCATATATTTT.

This sequence joins TRBV12-3 or TRBV12-4 and TRBJ2-1; D is possibly TRBD2 (5 bases). The CDR3 is made up of 13 amino acids. V gave up 4 bases and J gave up 10 bases, with 14 bases separating them. As DNA, the CDR3 is TGTGCCAGCAGTTCTAATCTCGGAGGAGAGCAGTTCTTC. This codes for CASSSNLGGEQFF.

This clone has a count of ten or more. The chain links TRBV7-2 to TRBJ1-1; 8 bases are shared with TRBD1. Unmatched junction bases numbered 0, after V lost 2 bases and J lost 1 base. Germline V gives CDR1 SGHTA, CDR2 FQGNSA. CDR3 size: 14 residues. The CDR3 DNA reads as TGTGCCAGCAGCTTAACAGGGGGGAACACTGAAGCTTTCTTT. Translation gives CASSLTGGNTEAFF.

A few counts support this clone. The CDR3: CASTPGGSGGADTQYF. In DNA, the CDR3 is TGTGCCAGTACCCCCGGGGGAAGCGGGGGGGCCGATACGCAGTATTTT. The chain employs TRBV19 and TRBJ2-3, with TRBD2 matching 10 bases. Germline CDR1 is LNHDA and CDR2 is SQIVND (reference sequence). V lost 7 bases, J lost 6 bases, and 13 bases stayed unmatched. The CDR3 has 16 residues.

The chain links TRBV28 to TRBJ2-4, with 7 bases that match TRBD2. The CDR3 has 11 amino acids. Trimming removed 5 bases from V and 8 bases from J; junction bases left unmatched: 0. The germline CDR1 and CDR2 sequences are MDHEN and SYDVKM. CDR3 nucleotide sequence: TGTGCCAGCAGTAGCGGGGACATTCAGTACTTC. Protein product: CASSSGDIQYF.

This clone is a singleton in its sample. The chain recombines TRBV7-3 with TRBJ1-1, with no clear D. Germline V gene lookup returns CDR1 SGHTA and CDR2 FQGTGA. V was clipped by 4 bases and J by 1 base, with 7 bases between them. The CDR3 totals 13 residues. The CDR3 loop reads CASSSLPNTEAFF. CDR3 DNA: TGTGCCAGCAGCTCCCTCCCGAACACTGAAGCTTTCTTT.

This clone was seen only a few times. V and J are TRBV29-1 and TRBJ1-5, with D possibly TRBD1 on 5 matching bases. V lost 7 bases, J lost 6 bases, and 16 bases lay in between. Germline V gene sequence: CDR1 SQVTM, CDR2 ANQGSEA. The CDR3 runs 13 residues. The CDR3 DNA reads as TGCAGCGCGCTGGGGGACTCAGGTCAGCCCCAGCATTTT. This sequence encodes CSALGDSGQPQHF.

V and J are TRBV5-1 and TRBJ1-1; 10 nucleotides line up with TRBD1. J gave up 3 bases and V 0 bases, and 5 bases lay outside the gene matches. CDR1 and CDR2 (germline): SGHRS, YFSETQ. The CDR3 sequence is 16 residues long. In DNA, the CDR3 is TGCGCCAGCAGCTTGGTTAGACAGGGGGCCGACACTGAAGCTTTCTTT. The encoded protein is CASSLVRQGADTEAFF.

V usage is TRBV29-1 and J usage is TRBJ1-1; D call uncertain. This CDR3 region has 11 residues. CDR1 and CDR2 from the germline V gene are SQVTM and ANQGSEA. Trimming stripped 7 bases from V and 5 bases from J, with 11 bases between. CDR3 amino acids: CSAKPGTEAFF. Written as DNA, the CDR3 is TGCAGCGCCAAACCGGGAACTGAAGCTTTCTTT.

This rearrangement joins TRBV3-1 (or the pseudogene TRBV3-2) to TRBJ2-2; 7 bases match TRBD2. Germline trimming cut 6 bases from V and 0 bases from J; bases unmatched to any gene: 4. The germline V gene encodes CDR1 LGHDT and CDR2 YNNKEL (reference sequence). This CDR3 has 15 residues. CDR3 protein: CASRRAGTNTGELFF. The CDR3, as DNA: TGTGCCAGCAGAAGAGCGGGGACGAACACCGGGGAGCTGTTTTTT.

V is TRBV24-1 and J is TRBJ2-5; 10 bases match TRBD1. The length of the CDR3 is 13 residues. V shed 9 bases and J 5 bases; nucleotides not matched to a gene: 5. The V gene's germline CDR1 is KGHDR and CDR2 SFDVKD. The CDR3 bases are TGTGCCACCGGACAGGGGGGAGTGGAGACCCAGTACTTC. Translation: CATGQGGVETQYF.

The chain joins TRBV5-1 to TRBJ1-1, with D possibly being TRBD1 (5 bases). This CDR3 is 14 amino acids long. The germline V gene has CDR1 SGHRS and CDR2 YFSETQ. Trimming removed 0 bases at V and 3 bases at J, with 9 bases between. The CDR3 protein is CASSLVGGDTEAFF. DNA for the CDR3: TGCGCCAGCAGCTTGGTTGGGGGGGACACTGAAGCTTTCTTT.

This chain connects TRBV27 to TRBJ2-3; TRBD1 matches 11 bases. Per germline, CDR1 MNHEY and CDR2 SMNVEV (reference sequence). This CDR3 is built from 17 residues. Trimming at V came to 2 bases and at J to 7 bases, leaving 11 bases not matched to a gene. CDR3 bases: TGTGCCAGCAGTTTAGGACCCCGGGACAGGGGGGTATATACGCAGTATTTT. This encodes CASSLGPRDRGVYTQYF.

The V gene is TRBV28, the J gene TRBJ1-5; TRBD1 might be the D (5 bases). The CDR3 contains 14 residues. Germline CDR1 is MDHEN and CDR2 is SYDVKM. Trimming pared 3 bases from V and 2 bases from J, leaving 8 bases between. CDR3 coding DNA: TGTGCCAGCAGTTTGGGGCTCGGCAATCAGCCCCAGCATTTT. It translates to CASSLGLGNQPQHF. The whole variable domain, filled in from reference TRBV28 and TRBJ1-5, reads DVKVTQSSRYLVKRTGEKVFLECVQDMDHENMFWYRQDPGLGLRLIYFSYDVKMKEKGDIPEGYSVSREKKERFSLILESASTNQTSMYLCASSLGLGNQPQHFGDGTRLSIL.

The chain recombines TRBV28 with TRBJ1-5, with D possibly being TRBD1 (6 bases). V shed 2 bases and J shed 0 bases, with 11 bases lying between them. The CDR3 consists of 16 residues. CDR1 is MDHEN, CDR2 SYDVKM, per germline. The CDR3 nucleotides read TGTGCCAGCAGTTTACTAGCAGGGGCTAGCAATCAGCCCCAGCATTTT. Translation gives CASSLLAGASNQPQHF.

The V gene is TRBV19, the J gene TRBJ1-5; possibly TRBD1 for D (6 bases). This CDR3 is built from 16 residues. Germline loops: CDR1 LNHDA, CDR2 SQIVND (reference sequence). V lost 8 bases, J lost 2 bases, and 19 bases lay in between. CDR3 sequence: CASYDRSFGGNQPQHF. The CDR3 DNA reads as TGTGCCAGTTACGACAGGTCCTTTGGTGGCAATCAGCCCCAGCATTTT. The complete variable domain, with remaining parts taken from reference TRBV19 and TRBJ1-5, reads DGGITQSPKYLFRKEGQNVTLSCEQNLNHDAMYWYRQDPGQGLRLIYYSQIVNDFQKGDIAEGYSVSREKKESFPLTVTSAQKNPTAFYLCASYDRSFGGNQPQHFGDGTRLSIL.

The CDR3 spells CASYPSGTGLYEQYF. The CDR3 DNA is TGTGCCAGCTACCCCTCCGGGACAGGGCTTTACGAGCAGTACTTC. V and J are TRBV28 and TRBJ2-7; 9 bases fit TRBD1. CDR1 is MDHEN and CDR2 is SYDVKM in the germline V gene. The CDR3 totals 15 residues. Trimming removed 8 bases from V and 4 bases from J; junction bases left unmatched: 12.

This clone was recorded a few times. The CDR3 spells CASPGGYGYTF. The CDR3 DNA sequence: TGTGCCTCTCCGGGGGGCTATGGCTACACCTTC. This chain uses TRBV30 with TRBJ1-2; possible D gene TRBD1, 5 bases. V was clipped by 7 bases and J by 4 bases, with 10 bases between them. The CDR3 covers 11 residues. The germline gives CDR1 GTSNPN, CDR2 SVGIG (reference sequence).

This clone was picked up a small number of times. The V and J genes are TRBV27 and TRBJ1-1; D is ambiguous. Germline loops: CDR1 MNHEY, CDR2 SMNVEV (reference sequence). The CDR3 is 14 residues long. Trimming shortened V by 3 bases and J by 5 bases, and 13 bases separated the two germline ends. The CDR3 sequence is CASSFRRSETEAFF. DNA of the CDR3: TGTGCCAGCAGTTTCCGAAGGAGTGAAACTGAAGCTTTCTTT.

J is TRBJ2-2 and V is TRBV6-1; 7 bases are a match to TRBD1. There are 17 residues in the CDR3. CDR1 is MNHNS, CDR2 SASEGT, per germline. V gave up 4 bases and J gave up 0 bases; unmatched junction bases: 8. CDR3 sequence (DNA): TGTGCCAGCAGTGTGGGTTCCGGGACAGCGAACACCGGGGAGCTGTTTTTT. It is translated as CASSVGSGTANTGELFF.

V and J are TRBV4-1 and TRBJ1-1; 7 nucleotides line up with TRBD1. This CDR3 comprises 12 residues. Trimming removed 3 bases from V and 7 bases from J; junction bases left unmatched: 2. Germline CDR1 and CDR2: MGHRA and YSYEKL. CDR3 in amino acids: CASSHGQDEAFF. As DNA, the CDR3 is TGCGCCAGCAGCCATGGACAGGATGAAGCTTTCTTT.